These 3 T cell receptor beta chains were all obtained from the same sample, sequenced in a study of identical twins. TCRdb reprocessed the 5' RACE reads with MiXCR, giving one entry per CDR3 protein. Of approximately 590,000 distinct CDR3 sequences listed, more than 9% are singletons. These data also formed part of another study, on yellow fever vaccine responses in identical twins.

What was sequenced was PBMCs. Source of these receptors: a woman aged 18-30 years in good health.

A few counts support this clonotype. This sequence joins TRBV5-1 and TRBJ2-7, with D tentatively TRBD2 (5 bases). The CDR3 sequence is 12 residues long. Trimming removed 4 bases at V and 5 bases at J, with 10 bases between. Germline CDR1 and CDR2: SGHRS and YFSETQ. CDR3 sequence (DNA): TGCGCCAGCAGCCGGGAACAGAACGAGCAGTACTTC. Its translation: CASSREQNEQYF.

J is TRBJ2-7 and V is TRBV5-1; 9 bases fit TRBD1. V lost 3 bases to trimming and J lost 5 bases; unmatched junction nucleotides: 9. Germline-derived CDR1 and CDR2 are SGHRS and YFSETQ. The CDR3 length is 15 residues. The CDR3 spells CASSSPGQGENEQYF. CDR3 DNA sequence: TGCGCCAGCAGCTCACCGGGACAGGGAGAGAACGAGCAGTACTTC.

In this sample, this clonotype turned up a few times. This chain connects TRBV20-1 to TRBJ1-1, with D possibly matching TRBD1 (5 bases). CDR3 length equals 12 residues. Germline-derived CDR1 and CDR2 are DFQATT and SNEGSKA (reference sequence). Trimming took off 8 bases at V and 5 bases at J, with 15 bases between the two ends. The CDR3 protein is CSTLGGETEAFF. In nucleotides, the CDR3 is TGCAGTACCCTGGGGGGGGAAACTGAAGCTTTCTTT.